This T cell receptor (beta chain) was documented in a study of cytotoxic CD8 clonotypes in ibrutinib-treated CLL. Looking at the study overall: The study included eleven to twelve relapsed/refractory and around 16 treatment-naive patients; 17 had IGHV unmutated disease.

This clone occurred a few times. What it binds is unknown. CDR3 length: 14 residues. Germline V gene data show CDR1 as MNHEY and CDR2 as SVGAGI. The V end was cut by 8 bases, the J end by 0 bases, with 10 bases between. Broader study findings: Clonality was elevated at ibrutinib response and had returned toward baseline at progression. Sustained-remission and progressing patients had different sampling times.

Profiling relied on immunoSEQ multiplex PCR, and the TCRdb table lists in-frame clones only, not all of them. The table records approximately 300,000 clones, about 80% of them present only once. This chain joins TRBV6-5 and TRBJ2-2; possibly TRBD2 for D (5 bases). This specimen consisted of PBMCs, obtained before ibrutinib treatment. This TCR came from a human donor with chronic lymphocytic leukemia. The CDR3 reads CASEWTANTGELFF. CDR3 in DNA: TGTGCCAGCGAATGGACTGCGAACACCGGGGAGCTGTTTTTT.